This T cell receptor (beta chain) came from a study of regulatory T cells in long-lasting Graves disease. Study-wide points: Persistent disease was characterized by preferential usage of TRBV28, TRBJ1-2 and TRBJ2-5.

With respect to this clonotype: Its antigen is currently unknown.

Sequencing libraries for TCR beta were prepared with iRepertoire HTBI primers and Arm-PCR of CDR3 regions. TCRdb reprocessed the multiplex PCR reads via MiXCR and lists one record per CDR3 protein. The repertoire holds 400,000 to 500,000 distinct CDR3 sequences, with about 21% as singletons. In germline, CDR1 is SGHRS, CDR2 YFSETQ. The CDR3 consists of 16 residues. V lost 4 bases and J lost 4; bases outside the gene matches: 8. Described time point: persistent/refractory GD, antithyroid drugs over 5 years with positive TRAb. PBMC-extracted RNA yielded the TCR library. Patients with Graves' disease were diagnosed by American Thyroid Association guidelines.

This TCR was sampled from a female donor with Graves disease. Material: peripheral blood mononuclear cells (PBMCs), obtained when the disease was refractory, from a patient treated with antithyroid drugs. The rearrangement links TRBV5-1 to TRBJ1-2; 12 nucleotides match TRBD1. The CDR3 protein is CASSPGTGGNVYGYTF. The CDR3 DNA sequence: TGCGCCAGCAGCCCCGGGACAGGGGGCAACGTCTATGGCTACACCTTC.